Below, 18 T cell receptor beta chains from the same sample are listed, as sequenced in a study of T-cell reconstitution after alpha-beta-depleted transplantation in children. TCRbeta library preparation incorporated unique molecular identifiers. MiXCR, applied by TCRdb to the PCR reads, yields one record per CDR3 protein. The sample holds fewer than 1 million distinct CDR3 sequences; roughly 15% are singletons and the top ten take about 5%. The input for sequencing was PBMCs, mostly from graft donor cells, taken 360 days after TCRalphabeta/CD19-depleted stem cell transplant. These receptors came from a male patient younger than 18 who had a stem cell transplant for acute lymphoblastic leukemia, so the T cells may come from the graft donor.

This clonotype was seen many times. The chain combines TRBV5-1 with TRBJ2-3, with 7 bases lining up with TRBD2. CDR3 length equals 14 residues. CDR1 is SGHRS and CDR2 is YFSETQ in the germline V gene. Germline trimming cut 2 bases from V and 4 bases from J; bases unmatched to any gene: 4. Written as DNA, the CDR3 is TGCGCCAGCAGCTTCGTTAGCGGGTCAGATACGCAGTATTTT. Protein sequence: CASSFVSGSDTQYF.

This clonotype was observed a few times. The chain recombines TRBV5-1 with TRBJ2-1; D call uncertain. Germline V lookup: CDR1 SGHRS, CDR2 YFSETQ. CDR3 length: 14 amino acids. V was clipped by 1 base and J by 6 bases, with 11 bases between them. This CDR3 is CASSLFPAANEQFF. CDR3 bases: TGCGCCAGCAGCTTGTTTCCAGCTGCCAATGAGCAGTTCTTC.

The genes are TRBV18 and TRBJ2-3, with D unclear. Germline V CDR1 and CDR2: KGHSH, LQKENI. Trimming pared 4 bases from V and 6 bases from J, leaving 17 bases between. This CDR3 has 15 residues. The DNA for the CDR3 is TGTGCCAGCTCACGTCCCCCCGATGCCGACGATACGCAGTATTTT. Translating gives CASSRPPDADDTQYF. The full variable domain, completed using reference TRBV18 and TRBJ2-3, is NAGVMQNPRHLVRRRGQEARLRCSPMKGHSHVYWYRQLPEEGLKFMVYLQKENIIDESGMPKERFSAEFPKEGPSILRIQQVVRGDSAAYFCASSRPPDADDTQYFGPGTRLTVL.

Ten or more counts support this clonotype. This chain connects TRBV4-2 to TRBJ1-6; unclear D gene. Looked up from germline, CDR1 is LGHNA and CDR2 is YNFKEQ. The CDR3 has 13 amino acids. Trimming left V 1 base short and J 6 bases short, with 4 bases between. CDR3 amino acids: CASSQVGNSPLHF. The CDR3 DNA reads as TGTGCCAGCAGCCAAGTTGGTAATTCACCCCTCCACTTT.

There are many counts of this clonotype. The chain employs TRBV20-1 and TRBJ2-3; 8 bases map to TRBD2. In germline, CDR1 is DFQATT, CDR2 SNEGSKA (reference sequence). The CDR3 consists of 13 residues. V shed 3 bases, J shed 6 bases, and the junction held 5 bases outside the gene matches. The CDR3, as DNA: TGCAGTGCTAGTATTAGCGGGGTGGATACGCAGTATTTT. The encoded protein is CSASISGVDTQYF.

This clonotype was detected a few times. The CDR3 DNA sequence: TGTGCCAGCAGTCCCCTGACTAGCTACACCTACAATGAGCAGTTCTTC. Translation gives CASSPLTSYTYNEQFF. The chain recombines TRBV12-3 or TRBV12-4 with TRBJ2-1, with 7 bases that match TRBD2. The J segment lost 2 bases and the V segment lost 5 bases, leaving 9 bases of the junction unmatched. The CDR3 spans 16 residues.

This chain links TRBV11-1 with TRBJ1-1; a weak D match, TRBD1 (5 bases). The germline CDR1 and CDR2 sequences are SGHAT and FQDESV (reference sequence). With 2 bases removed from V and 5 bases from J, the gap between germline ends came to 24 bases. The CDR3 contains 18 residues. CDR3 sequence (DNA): TGTGCCAGCAGCTTATTGGGGTCAGGTAGGGGCAAGAGTACTGAAGCTTTCTTT. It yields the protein CASSLLGSGRGKSTEAFF.

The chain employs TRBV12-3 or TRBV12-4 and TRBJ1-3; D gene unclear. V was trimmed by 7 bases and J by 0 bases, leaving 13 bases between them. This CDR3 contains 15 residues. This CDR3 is CASNTGLVSGNTIYF. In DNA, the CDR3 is TGTGCCAGCAACACGGGGTTGGTCTCTGGAAACACCATATATTTT.

The CDR3 sequence: CASTKTGGQGNIQYF. The CDR3 DNA follows: TGTGCCAGCACCAAAACGGGGGGACAGGGAAACATTCAGTACTTC. The chain combines TRBV12-3 or TRBV12-4 with TRBJ2-4, with 9 nucleotides matching TRBD1. The CDR3 consists of 15 residues. Trimming at V came to 7 bases and at J to 6 bases, leaving 10 bases not matched to a gene.

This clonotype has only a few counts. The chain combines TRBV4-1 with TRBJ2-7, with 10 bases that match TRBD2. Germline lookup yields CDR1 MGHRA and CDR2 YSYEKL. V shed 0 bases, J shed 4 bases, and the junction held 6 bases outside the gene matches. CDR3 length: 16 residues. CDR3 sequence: CASSQDLGLAFYEQYF. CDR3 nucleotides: TGCGCCAGCAGCCAAGATCTGGGACTAGCGTTTTACGAGCAGTACTTC.

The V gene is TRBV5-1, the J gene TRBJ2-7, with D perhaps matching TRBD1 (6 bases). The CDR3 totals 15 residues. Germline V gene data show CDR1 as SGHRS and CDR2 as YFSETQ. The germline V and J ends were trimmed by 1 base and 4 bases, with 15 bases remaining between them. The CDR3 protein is CASSLRRDTIYEQYF. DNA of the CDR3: TGCGCCAGCAGCTTGAGACGGGACACAATTTACGAGCAGTACTTC.

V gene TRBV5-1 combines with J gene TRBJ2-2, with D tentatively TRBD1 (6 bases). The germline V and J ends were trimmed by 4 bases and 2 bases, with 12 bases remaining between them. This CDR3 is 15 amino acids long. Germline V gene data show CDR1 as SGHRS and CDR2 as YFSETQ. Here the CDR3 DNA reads TGCGCCAGCAGCACGGGACAAGCTAACACCGGGGAGCTGTTTTTT. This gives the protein CASSTGQANTGELFF.

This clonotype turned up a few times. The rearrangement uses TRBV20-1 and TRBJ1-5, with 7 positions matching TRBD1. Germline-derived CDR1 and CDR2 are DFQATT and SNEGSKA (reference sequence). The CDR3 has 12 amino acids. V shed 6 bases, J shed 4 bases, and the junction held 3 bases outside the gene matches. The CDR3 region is CSAATGNQPQHF. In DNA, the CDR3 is TGCAGTGCGGCGACAGGGAATCAGCCCCAGCATTTT.

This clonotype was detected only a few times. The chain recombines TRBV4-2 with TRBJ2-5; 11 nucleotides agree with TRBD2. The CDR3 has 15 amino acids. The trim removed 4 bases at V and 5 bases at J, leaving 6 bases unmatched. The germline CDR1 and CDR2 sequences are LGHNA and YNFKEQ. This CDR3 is CASSPGLAEWETQYF. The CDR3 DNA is TGTGCCAGCAGCCCGGGACTAGCGGAGTGGGAGACCCAGTACTTC.

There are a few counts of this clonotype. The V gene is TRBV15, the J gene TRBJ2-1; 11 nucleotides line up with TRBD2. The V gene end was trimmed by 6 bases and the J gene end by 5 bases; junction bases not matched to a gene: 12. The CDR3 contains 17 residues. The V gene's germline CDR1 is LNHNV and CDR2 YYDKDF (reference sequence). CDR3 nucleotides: TGTGCCACCAGTCCCCCTACGGCTAGCGGGAGGCACAATGAGCAGTTCTTC. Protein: CATSPPTASGRHNEQFF.

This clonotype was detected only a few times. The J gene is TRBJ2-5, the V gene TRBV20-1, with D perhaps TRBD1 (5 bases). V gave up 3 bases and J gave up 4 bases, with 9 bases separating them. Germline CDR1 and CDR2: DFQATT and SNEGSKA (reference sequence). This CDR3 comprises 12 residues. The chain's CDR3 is CSASKGSETQYF. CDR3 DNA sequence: TGCAGTGCTAGCAAGGGGTCAGAGACCCAGTACTTC.

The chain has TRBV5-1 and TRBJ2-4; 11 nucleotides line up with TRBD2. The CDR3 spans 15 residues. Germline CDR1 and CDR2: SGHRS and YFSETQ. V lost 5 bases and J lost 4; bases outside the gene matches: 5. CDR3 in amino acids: CASSSGRALKNIQYF. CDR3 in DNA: TGCGCCAGCAGTAGCGGGAGGGCCCTAAAAAACATTCAGTACTTC.

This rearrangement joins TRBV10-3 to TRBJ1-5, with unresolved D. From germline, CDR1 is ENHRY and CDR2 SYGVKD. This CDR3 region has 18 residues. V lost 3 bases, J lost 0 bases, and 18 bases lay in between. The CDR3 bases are TGTGCCATCAGTGAAATGGGTATTACAGATATTAGCAATCAGCCCCAGCATTTT. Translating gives CAISEMGITDISNQPQHF.